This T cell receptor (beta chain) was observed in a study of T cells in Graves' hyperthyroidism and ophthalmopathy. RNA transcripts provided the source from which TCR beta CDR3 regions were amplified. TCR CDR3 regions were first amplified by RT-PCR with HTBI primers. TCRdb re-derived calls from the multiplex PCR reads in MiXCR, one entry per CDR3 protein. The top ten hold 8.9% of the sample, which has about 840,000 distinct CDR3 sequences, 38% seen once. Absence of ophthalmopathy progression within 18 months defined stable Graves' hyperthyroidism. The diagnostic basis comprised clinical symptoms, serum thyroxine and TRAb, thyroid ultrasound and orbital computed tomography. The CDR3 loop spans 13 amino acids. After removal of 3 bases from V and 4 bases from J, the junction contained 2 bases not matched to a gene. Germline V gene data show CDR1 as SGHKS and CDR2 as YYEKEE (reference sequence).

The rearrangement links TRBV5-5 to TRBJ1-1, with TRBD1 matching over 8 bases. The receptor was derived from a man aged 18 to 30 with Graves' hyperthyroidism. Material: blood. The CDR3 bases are TGTGCCAGCAGCTGGACAGGGTTCACTGAAGCTTTCTTT. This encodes CASSWTGFTEAFF. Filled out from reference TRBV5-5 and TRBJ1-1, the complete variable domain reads DAGVTQSPTHLIKTRGQQVTLRCSPISGHKSVSWYQQVLGQGPQFIFQYYEKEERGRGNFPDRFSARQFPNYSSELNVNALLLGDSALYLCASSWTGFTEAFFGQGTRLTVV.